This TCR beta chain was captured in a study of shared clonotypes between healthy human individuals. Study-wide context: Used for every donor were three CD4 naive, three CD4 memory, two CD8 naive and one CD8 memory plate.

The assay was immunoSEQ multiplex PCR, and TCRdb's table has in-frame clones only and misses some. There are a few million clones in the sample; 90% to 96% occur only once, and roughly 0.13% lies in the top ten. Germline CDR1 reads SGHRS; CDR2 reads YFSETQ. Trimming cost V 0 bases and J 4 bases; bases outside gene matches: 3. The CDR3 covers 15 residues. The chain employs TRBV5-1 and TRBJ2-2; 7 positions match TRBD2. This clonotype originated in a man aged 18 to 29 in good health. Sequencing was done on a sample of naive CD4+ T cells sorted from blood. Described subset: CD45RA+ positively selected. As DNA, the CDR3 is TGCGCCAGCAGCTTGGCAGCGGGGCCCACCGGGGAGCTGTTTTTT. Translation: CASSLAAGPTGELFF. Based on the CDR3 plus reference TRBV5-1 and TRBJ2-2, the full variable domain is KAGVTQTPRYLIKTRGQQVTLSCSPISGHRSVSWYQQTPGQGLQFLFEYFSETQRNKGNFPGRFSGRQFSNSRSEMNVSTLELGDSALYLCASSLAAGPTGELFFGEGSRLTVL.